The next 28 T cell receptor beta chains were all read from a single sample in a study of graft-versus-host responses after intestinal transplantation. Data came from immunoSEQ multiplex PCR; TCRdb stores just in-frame clones and leaves some out. The sample holds tens of thousands of clones, about 92% seen once. The sample in question was PBMCs, obtained 98 days after intestinal transplantation. The source of these receptors is a human patient who received an intestinal transplant, so some T cells may come from the graft donor.

The chain recombines TRBV7-9 with TRBJ2-5; 9 bases fit TRBD1. V shed 6 bases and J 4 bases; nucleotides not matched to a gene: 9. Germline lookup yields CDR1 SEHNR and CDR2 FQNEAQ (reference sequence). The CDR3 has 15 amino acids. The CDR3 sequence: CASRPPGQGRETQYF. In nucleotides, the CDR3 is TGTGCCAGCAGACCACCGGGACAGGGAAGAGAGACCCAGTACTTC.

The chain joins TRBV2 to TRBJ2-7, with 7 nucleotides matching TRBD2. The trim removed 5 bases at V and 0 bases at J, leaving 13 bases unmatched. Germline-derived CDR1 and CDR2 are SNHLY and FYNNEI. The CDR3 sequence is 17 residues long. CDR3 nucleotide sequence: TGTGCCAGCAGTCCTAGACTAGCCGCCGACCGCTCCTACGAGCAGTACTTC. It specifies CASSPRLAADRSYEQYF.

The chain employs TRBV5-1 and TRBJ2-5, with D possibly TRBD2 on 6 matching bases. V shed 0 bases and J shed 1 base, with 13 bases lying between them. CDR1 is SGHRS, CDR2 YFSETQ, per germline. The CDR3 consists of 16 residues. CDR3: CASSLEGSGLQETQYF. CDR3 nucleotides: TGCGCCAGCAGCTTGGAGGGTAGCGGCCTCCAAGAGACCCAGTACTTC.

The chain is built from TRBV19 and TRBJ2-3; 8 bases are shared with TRBD1. Germline-derived CDR1 and CDR2 are LNHDA and SQIVND (reference sequence). Germline trimming cut 5 bases from V and 2 bases from J; bases unmatched to any gene: 9. This CDR3 has 16 residues. This CDR3 is CASSPGQATFTDTQYF. The CDR3 bases are TGTGCCAGTAGTCCGGGACAGGCTACCTTCACAGATACGCAGTATTTT.

This rearrangement joins TRBV7-8 to TRBJ2-3, with TRBD2 identical over 10 bases. The CDR3 covers 18 residues. The V segment lost 5 bases and the J segment 5 bases; nucleotides outside the gene matches: 16. Germline CDR1 and CDR2: SGHVS and FQNEAQ. In DNA form, the CDR3 reads TGTGCCAGCAGCCCTCATACTGCGACTAGCGGGTACCGAGATACGCAGTATTTT. It specifies CASSPHTATSGYRDTQYF.

The rearrangement uses TRBV2 and TRBJ1-1, with D possibly being TRBD1 (6 bases). V was clipped by 6 bases and J by 4 bases, with 15 bases between them. In germline, CDR1 is SNHLY, CDR2 FYNNEI. The CDR3 has 14 amino acids. Here the CDR3 DNA reads TGTGCCAGCAGACACAGGGAAGTGATCACTGAAGCTTTCTTT. Translation: CASRHREVITEAFF. The full variable domain, completed using reference TRBV2 and TRBJ1-1, is EPEVTQTPSHQVTQMGQEVILRCVPISNHLYFYWYRQILGQKVEFLVSFYNNEISEKSEIFDDQFSVERPDGSNFTLKIRSTKLEDSAMYFCASRHREVITEAFFGQGTRLTVV.

The CDR3 region has the DNA TGTGCCAGCAGTCCGGACAGGATCAATCAGCCCCAGCATTTT. It encodes CASSPDRINQPQHF. The chain employs TRBV2 and TRBJ1-5, with TRBD1 identical over 7 bases. The CDR3 runs 14 residues. J gave up 3 bases and V 5 bases, and 4 bases lay outside the gene matches. Germline V gives CDR1 SNHLY, CDR2 FYNNEI.

J is TRBJ2-7 and V is TRBV7-2; the D is unclear. Trimming left V 5 bases short and J 2 bases short, with 4 bases between. Germline CDR1 SGHTA, CDR2 FQGNSA. The CDR3 has 11 amino acids. The CDR3 nucleotides read TGTGCCAGCAGCCGGACCTACGAGCAGTACTTC. It codes for CASSRTYEQYF.

The chain joins TRBV5-1 to TRBJ2-1; maybe TRBD1 (6 bases). V lost 0 bases and J 8 bases, leaving 9 bases between the germline ends. CDR1 is SGHRS, CDR2 YFSETQ, per germline. This CDR3 is built from 13 residues. The CDR3 loop is CASSLEGVDEQFF. CDR3 sequence (DNA): TGCGCCAGCAGCTTGGAGGGGGTGGATGAGCAGTTCTTC. The variable domain in full, with the rest retrieved from reference TRBV5-1 and TRBJ2-1, is KAGVTQTPRYLIKTRGQQVTLSCSPISGHRSVSWYQQTPGQGLQFLFEYFSETQRNKGNFPGRFSGRQFSNSRSEMNVSTLELGDSALYLCASSLEGVDEQFFGPGTRLTVL.

The chain combines TRBV25-1 with TRBJ1-4; D may be TRBD1 (6 bases). Trimming pared 0 bases from V and 3 bases from J, leaving 8 bases between. CDR3 length equals 15 residues. Germline-derived CDR1 and CDR2 are MGHDK and SYGVNS. CDR3 residues: CASSEYAGANEKLFF. CDR3 nucleotide sequence: TGTGCCAGCAGTGAATATGCAGGGGCTAATGAAAAACTGTTTTTT.

This clone was seen once. The chain employs TRBV5-6 and TRBJ2-1; a possible D gene is TRBD2 (5 bases). V lost 0 bases to trimming and J lost 7 bases, with 11 bases between them. This CDR3 region has 14 residues. The V gene's germline CDR1 is SGHDT and CDR2 YYEEEE. Here the CDR3 DNA reads TGTGCCAGCAGCTTGGGGGCGGGTGAGAATGAGCAGTTCTTC. Its protein product is CASSLGAGENEQFF.

The chain employs TRBV6-1 and TRBJ2-3; TRBD2 agrees at 8 bases. With V trimmed by 4 bases and J by 4 bases, 7 bases remained unmatched. Germline V CDR1 and CDR2: MNHNS, SASEGT. The CDR3 runs to 15 residues. The CDR3 region is CASSAGLAGPDTQYF. The CDR3 DNA follows: TGTGCCAGCAGTGCGGGGTTAGCGGGACCAGATACGCAGTATTTT.

V usage is TRBV15 and J usage is TRBJ1-1; 9 bases align to TRBD1. This CDR3 has 15 amino acids. Per germline, CDR1 LNHNV and CDR2 YYDKDF (reference sequence). Losses at the gene ends were 3 bases for V and 6 bases for J; bases not matched to a gene: 8. The CDR3 nucleotides are TGTGCCACCAGCAGGACCGGGACAGGGTCATCTGAAGCTTTCTTT. Translating it yields CATSRTGTGSSEAFF.

The chain links TRBV27 to TRBJ2-3; a possible D gene is TRBD2 (5 bases). This CDR3 region has 17 residues. Germline-derived CDR1 and CDR2 are MNHEY and SMNVEV (reference sequence). Trimming took off 2 bases at V and 4 bases at J, with 19 bases between the two ends. Written as DNA, the CDR3 is TGTGCCAGCAGTTTACCGGGCCCCACGGGGTTCGCAGATACGCAGTATTTT. Encoded protein: CASSLPGPTGFADTQYF.

This sequence joins TRBV7-3 and TRBJ2-1, with D possibly called TRBD1 or TRBD2 (5 bases each). The CDR3 loop spans 17 amino acids. V was pared by 3 bases and J by 4 bases, with 19 bases between. In germline, CDR1 is SGHTA, CDR2 FQGTGA. CDR3 loop: CASSLRTGTEEYNEQFF. In nucleotides, the CDR3 is TGTGCCAGCAGCTTGAGAACCGGGACCGAAGAATACAATGAGCAGTTCTTC.

This chain links TRBV5-6 with TRBJ2-7, with D tentatively TRBD1 (6 bases). Germline CDR1 and CDR2: SGHDT and YYEEEE. The CDR3 has 14 residues. Trimming took 0 bases from V and 3 from J, leaving 10 bases between them. CDR3 residues: CASSLGQVHYEQYF. CDR3 in DNA: TGTGCCAGCAGCTTGGGACAGGTCCACTACGAGCAGTACTTC.

The rearrangement links TRBV5-6 to TRBJ2-2; 14 bases line up with TRBD2. Trimming cost V 4 bases and J 1 base; bases outside gene matches: 3. This CDR3 region has 17 residues. Germline CDR1 and CDR2: SGHDT and YYEEEE. DNA of the CDR3: TGTGCCAGCAGCCCCGGACTAGCGGGGGGGAACACCGGGGAGCTGTTTTTT. Protein: CASSPGLAGGNTGELFF.

J is TRBJ2-5 and V is TRBV19; a possible D gene is TRBD1 (6 bases). The CDR3 has 16 amino acids. The V gene's germline CDR1 is LNHDA and CDR2 SQIVND (reference sequence). V was cut by 5 bases and J by 4 bases, with 20 bases left in between. This CDR3 is CASSSHQGIGRETQYF. DNA for the CDR3: TGTGCCAGTAGTTCCCACCAGGGGATCGGCCGAGAGACCCAGTACTTC.

The chain is built from TRBV15 and TRBJ2-6; D might be TRBD1 (5 bases). The ends were cut back, 0 bases at V and 1 base at J, with 7 bases in the middle. Germline V lookup: CDR1 LNHNV, CDR2 YYDKDF (reference sequence). The CDR3 is made up of 16 amino acids. CDR3 region: CATSRDQGSGANVLTF. CDR3 nucleotide sequence: TGTGCCACCAGCAGAGATCAGGGTTCTGGGGCCAACGTCCTGACTTTC.

The chain couples TRBV27 to TRBJ2-7; the D is unclear. The V gene lost 3 bases and the J gene lost 0 bases, with 9 bases spanning the gap. The CDR3 contains 14 residues. Germline lookup yields CDR1 MNHEY and CDR2 SMNVEV (reference sequence). CDR3 nucleotide sequence: TGTGCCAGCAGTTTTCTCGACGGCTCCTACGAGCAGTACTTC. Translating it yields CASSFLDGSYEQYF.

The rearrangement uses TRBV7-2 and TRBJ2-7, with 7 bases identical to TRBD1. The V and J ends lost 1 base and 4 bases, in that order; junction bases with no gene match: 4. This CDR3 spans 14 amino acids. Germline loops: CDR1 SGHTA, CDR2 FQGNSA. The CDR3 is CASSLGQGVYEQYF. The CDR3 nucleotides read TGTGCCAGCAGCTTAGGTCAGGGGGTTTACGAGCAGTACTTC.

The rearrangement joins TRBV28 to TRBJ1-1, with unresolved D. Germline loops: CDR1 MDHEN, CDR2 SYDVKM. V lost 5 bases to trimming and J lost 0 bases, with 7 bases between them. The CDR3 extends over 13 amino acids. CDR3: CASSAPMNTEAFF. The CDR3 DNA follows: TGTGCCAGCAGTGCACCTATGAACACTGAAGCTTTCTTT.

A remark on this clone: Other DNA variants within this sample encode the same CDR3. The chain's CDR3 is CATSINPGLAPSYEQYF. The CDR3 DNA reads TGTGCCACCAGCATTAATCCGGGACTAGCGCCTTCCTACGAGCAGTACTTC. This rearrangement joins TRBV15 to TRBJ2-7, with 10 bases lining up with TRBD2. Germline CDR1 reads LNHNV; CDR2 reads YYDKDF (reference sequence). The trim removed 4 bases at V and 1 base at J, leaving 10 bases unmatched. The CDR3 is made up of 17 amino acids.

V usage is TRBV19 and J usage is TRBJ2-7; 8 bases fit TRBD1. Germline trimming cut 5 bases from V and 2 bases from J; bases unmatched to any gene: 2. CDR1 LNHDA and CDR2 SQIVND come from the germline V gene (reference sequence). This CDR3 comprises 13 residues. The CDR3 is CASSETGAYEQYF. The CDR3 DNA follows: TGTGCCAGTAGTGAGACAGGGGCCTACGAGCAGTACTTC.

This chain connects TRBV15 to TRBJ1-1; D uncertain. The CDR3 extends over 13 amino acids. Per germline, CDR1 LNHNV and CDR2 YYDKDF (reference sequence). V was cut by 0 bases and J by 2 bases, with 4 bases left in between. As DNA, the CDR3 is TGTGCCACCAGCAGAGATCCTAACACTGAAGCTTTCTTT. Its translation is CATSRDPNTEAFF.

V and J are TRBV7-5 and TRBJ1-1. TRBV7-5 is a pseudogene. CDR3 size: 17 residues. CDR3 nucleotides: TGTGTCAGAAGCCGCGCTGAGGGGCCTACAGGGAACACTGAAGCTTTCTTT. Encoded protein: CVRSRAEGPTGNTEAFF.

This clone has just one count. This chain links TRBV29-1 with TRBJ1-2, with 11 bases matching TRBD1. With V trimmed by 7 bases and J by 6 bases, 7 bases remained unmatched. CDR3 length: 13 residues. Germline values: CDR1 SQVTM, CDR2 ANQGSEA. For the CDR3, the DNA is TGCAGCGCAGGGACAGGGGGTTCGGATGGCTACACCTTC. It yields the protein CSAGTGGSDGYTF. Full variable domain (rest looked up from reference TRBV29-1 and TRBJ1-2): SAVISQKPSRDICQRGTSLTIQCQVDSQVTMMFWYRQQPGQSLTLIATANQGSEATYESGFVIDKFPISRPNLTFSTLTVSNMSPEDSSIYLCSAGTGGSDGYTFGSGTRLTVV.

The V gene is TRBV27, the J gene TRBJ1-1; possibly TRBD1 for D (6 bases). Trimming removed 5 bases at V and 6 bases at J, with 13 bases between. The germline gives CDR1 MNHEY, CDR2 SMNVEV (reference sequence). This CDR3 region has 13 residues. The chain's CDR3 is CASSLTGIPEAFF. CDR3 DNA sequence: TGTGCCAGCAGTCTAACAGGGATCCCTGAAGCTTTCTTT.